This TCR beta chain was observed in a study of CXCR3-negative and CXCR3-positive naive CD8 T cells. Study information: Overall TRB read output was 110 million to 150 million, and each library contained about 1.5 +/- 0.3 million reads. General study results and limits: Relative to memory CD8+ cells, whose diversity was much lower, both naive subsets had comparably high diversity. A higher hydrophobicity marked the TRB CDR3s of CXCR3-positive naive cells versus CXCR3-negative naive cells.

The length of the CDR3 is 22 residues. CDR1 and CDR2 from the germline V gene are SQVTM and ANQGSEA. In the case of this clonotype: Its specificity is unknown.

CD45RO-CCR7+CD27+CD95- was the phenotype of naive CD8+ T cells. The method, 5' RACE with UMI labels, was used to prepare the TRB cDNA libraries. From the 5' RACE reads, TCRdb lists one entry per CDR3 protein and no DNA. The sample totals more than 75,000 distinct CDR3 sequences. This clonotype originated in a human donor in good health. Some clones in this sample may be carry-over from other donors' samples. The rearrangement links TRBV29-1 to TRBJ2-1; the D call of TRBD2 rests on TCRdb alone, since no DNA is present to check it. Sequencing was done on a sample of naive CXCR3+ CD8+ T cells from blood. The subset is: CD45RO-CCR7+CD27+CD95- naive CD8+ T cells expressing CXCR3 (TNR3+). The CDR3 sequence is CSVEDLWSPGLAGPSSYNEQFF.